This passage covers 12 T cell receptor beta chains from one sample sequenced in a study of blood T cell repertoires in COVID-19 (dated by TCRdb to about 2020). Libraries were built with the immunoSEQ multiplex PCR assay. This is the immuneACCESS table as TCRdb keeps it, with only in-frame sequences that have V and J called. A part of the clones is gone; compared with another copy, unresolved V genes explain less than half, and the rest is unexplained. In all, the sample holds 150,000 or so clones, and 65% to 90% of those were seen once. The ten largest account for nearly 8.5% of the sample. The sample comprised peripheral blood. The receptors originated from a man aged 55 to 70 with acute or convalescent COVID-19.

This chain joins TRBV12-5 and TRBJ1-2, with a weak D call TRBD1 (5 bases). The germline V gene has CDR1 LGHNT and CDR2 FRNRAP. This CDR3 region has 17 residues. With 6 bases removed from V and 5 bases from J, the gap between germline ends came to 25 bases. The CDR3 coding sequence is TGTGCTAGTGGGCCCGAGGGACTTGTCGGCCCTTCTTATGGCTACACCTTC. It encodes CASGPEGLVGPSYGYTF.

The genes are TRBV5-1 and TRBJ2-7, with TRBD2 matching over 8 bases. Germline CDR1 and CDR2: SGHRS and YFSETQ. The CDR3 length is 15 residues. J gave up 3 bases and V 3 bases, and 8 bases lay outside the gene matches. The CDR3 DNA reads as TGCGCCAGCAGCTGGAAACTAGCGGAAGACTACGAGCAGTACTTC. Protein: CASSWKLAEDYEQYF.

The rearrangement uses TRBV7-3 and TRBJ2-7, with 7 nucleotides matching TRBD2. V was pared by 5 bases and J by 9 bases, with 10 bases of the junction left unmatched. The length of the CDR3 is 13 residues. Germline lookup yields CDR1 SGHTA and CDR2 FQGTGA. Here the CDR3 DNA reads TGTGCCAGCAGCACCAACGGCGGGGGTTGGCAGTACTTC. As protein: CASSTNGGGWQYF.

This sequence joins TRBV19 and TRBJ1-3; no clear D. Trimming cost V 2 bases and J 1 base, with 9 bases left between them. The CDR3 sequence is 15 residues long. CDR1 is LNHDA and CDR2 is SQIVND in the germline V gene (reference sequence). CDR3 sequence reads: CASSIFRSSGNTIYF. The DNA of the CDR3 is TGTGCCAGTAGTATATTCAGAAGTTCTGGAAACACCATATATTTT.

The chain employs TRBV5-1 and TRBJ2-5, with D tentatively TRBD2 (5 bases). Germline V gene data show CDR1 as SGHRS and CDR2 as YFSETQ. Trimming took 4 bases from V and 4 from J, leaving 20 bases between them. The CDR3 contains 16 residues. Here the CDR3 DNA reads TGCGCCAGCAGCCAGAATTCGGGGAGTAACGTAGAGACCCAGTACTTC. Residues: CASSQNSGSNVETQYF.

V is TRBV28 and J is TRBJ2-7; 7 nucleotides line up with TRBD1. V lost 6 bases and J lost 5; bases outside the gene matches: 7. This CDR3 spans 13 amino acids. The V gene's germline CDR1 is MDHEN and CDR2 SYDVKM. The CDR3 region is CASRFQDRDEQYF. CDR3 coding DNA: TGTGCCAGCAGATTCCAAGACAGGGACGAGCAGTACTTC.

This rearrangement joins TRBV6-5 to TRBJ2-7; TRBD2 agrees at 8 bases. The V gene's germline CDR1 is MNHEY and CDR2 SVGAGI. J lost 4 bases, V lost 6 bases, and 8 bases had no gene match. This CDR3 spans 14 amino acids. The CDR3 region is CASSPRGGRYEQYF. Written as DNA, the CDR3 is TGTGCCAGCAGCCCCCGGGGGGGAAGGTACGAGCAGTACTTC.

The rearrangement uses TRBV18 and TRBJ2-4, with 13 bases that match TRBD2. The V and J ends lost 2 bases and 0 bases, in that order; junction bases with no gene match: 7. Germline CDR1 reads KGHSH; CDR2 reads LQKENI. The length of the CDR3 is 19 residues. The CDR3 coding sequence is TGTGCCAGCTCACCAGGACAGGGACTAGCGGGGAAAGCCAAAAACATTCAGTACTTC. Encoded protein: CASSPGQGLAGKAKNIQYF.

The gene calls are TRBV11-2 and TRBJ1-6; 7 bases line up with TRBD1. Trimming removed 1 base from V and 6 bases from J; junction bases left unmatched: 9. CDR1 is SGHAT, CDR2 FQNNGV, per germline. The CDR3 is made up of 17 amino acids. The CDR3 sequence: CASSLGYGQGVNSPLHF. The CDR3 nucleotides read TGTGCCAGCAGCTTAGGTTACGGGCAGGGGGTTAATTCACCCCTCCACTTT.

This rearrangement joins TRBV28 to TRBJ1-1, with a possible D match to TRBD1 (6 bases). This CDR3 comprises 13 residues. Germline V gene sequence: CDR1 MDHEN, CDR2 SYDVKM. Trimming shortened V by 4 bases and J by 8 bases, and 14 bases separated the two germline ends. CDR3 in DNA: TGTGCCAGCAGTTCTCCTGGACAGAAAGAAGCTTTCTTT. It encodes CASSSPGQKEAFF.

V usage is TRBV11-2 and J usage is TRBJ1-1; no clear D gene. The CDR3 spans 13 residues. V was pared by 5 bases and J by 5 bases, with 12 bases between. The germline V gene encodes CDR1 SGHAT and CDR2 FQNNGV. This CDR3 is CASSGPPGTEAFF. CDR3 bases: TGTGCCAGCAGCGGACCCCCGGGGACTGAAGCTTTCTTT.

The chain combines TRBV6-2 or TRBV6-3 with TRBJ2-3, with 8 positions matching TRBD2. V shed 6 bases, J shed 7 bases, and the junction held 12 bases outside the gene matches. CDR1 is MNHEY and CDR2 is SVGEGT in the germline V gene. The CDR3 runs to 15 residues. The CDR3 nucleotides are TGTGCCAGCAGCCCAGCGGGAGTAGGGGCAAATACGCAGTATTTT. It yields the protein CASSPAGVGANTQYF.